This is a list of T cell receptor beta chains from one sample in a study of PD-L1 blockade in urothelial cancer. Assay: immunoSEQ multiplex PCR; the TCRdb copy retains only in-frame clones and omits some. Of more than 85,000 clones listed, 80% to 90% are singletons. Specimen: PBMCs, collected around atezolizumab (anti-PD-L1) treatment. The receptors were gathered from a man in his sixties with urothelial cancer. CDR3s include the opening cysteine and the closing phenylalanine or tryptophan. D genes are given only for firm matches. Not all rows give a size; the values are once, few, many and, for expanded clones, a class.

abundance | j_gene | d_gene | v_gene | CDR3aa | CDR3nt
once | TRBJ2-2 | TRBD1 | TRBV5-4 | CASSPRGRVYTGELFF | TGTGCCAGCAGCCCAAGGGGGCGGGTTTACACCGGGGAGCTGTTTTTT
NA | TRBJ2-3 | TRBD2 | TRBV6-5 | CASTGTSVSDTQYF | TGTGCCAGCACTGGGACTAGTGTGTCAGATACGCAGTATTTT
NA | TRBJ2-7 | NA | TRBV6-9 | CASSYWGHLYPYEQYF | TGTGCCAGCAGTTATTGGGGACACCTCTACCCCTACGAGCAGTACTTC
NA | TRBJ2-3 | TRBD2 | TRBV29-1 | CSVRREADTQYF | TGCAGCGTCCGGCGGGAGGCAGATACGCAGTATTTT
NA | TRBJ2-5 | TRBD2 | TRBV5-1 | CASSLLAGGYQETQYF | TGCGCCAGCAGCTTGCTAGCGGGTGGGTACCAAGAGACCCAGTACTTC
NA | TRBJ2-3 | NA | TRBV4-1 | CASSQGLPGLSTDTQYF | TGCGCCAGCAGCCAAGGTCTACCGGGACTTAGCACAGATACGCAGTATTTT
NA | TRBJ2-3 | TRBD1 | TRBV29-1 | CSVRTGGADTQYF | TGCAGCGTTCGGACAGGGGGCGCAGATACGCAGTATTTT
NA | TRBJ2-3 | TRBD2 | TRBV13 | CASSLYTRTSGRGVADTQYF | TGTGCCAGCAGCTTATATACGAGGACTAGCGGGAGGGGTGTTGCAGATACGCAGTATTTT
NA | TRBJ2-1 | TRBD2 | TRBV28 | CASISGGLSYNEQFF | TGTGCCAGCATTAGCGGGGGCCTCTCCTACAATGAGCAGTTCTTC
NA | TRBJ2-7 | TRBD2 | TRBV6-5 | CASFPTGGSYEQYF | TGTGCCAGCTTCCCTACGGGGGGTTCCTACGAGCAGTACTTC
NA | TRBJ1-5 | TRBD1 | TRBV6-5 | CASSSGGVGQPQHF | TGTGCCAGCAGTTCAGGGGGCGTGGGTCAGCCCCAGCATTTT
NA | TRBJ2-3 | NA | TRBV4-2 | CASSHRMRATSTDTQYF | TGTGCCAGCAGCCACCGAATGCGAGCGACTAGCACAGATACGCAGTATTTT
NA | TRBJ2-1 | TRBD2 | TRBV11-2 | CASSLDLGRGEQFF | TGTGCCAGCAGCTTAGACCTCGGGAGGGGTGAGCAGTTCTTC
NA | TRBJ2-7 | NA | TRBV19 | CASSIAGDGEQYF | TGTGCCAGTAGTATAGCAGGGGACGGGGAGCAGTACTTC
NA | TRBJ2-2 | TRBD1 | TRBV6-5 | CASSGTGKTGELFF | TGTGCCAGCAGCGGGACAGGCAAGACCGGGGAGCTGTTTTTT
NA | TRBJ1-2 | TRBD1 | TRBV6-5 | CASSYSGRGLGYGYTF | TGTGCCAGCAGTTACTCCGGTAGGGGGCTTGGCTATGGCTACACCTTC
NA | TRBJ2-1 | TRBD2 | TRBV5-1 | CASSQTSASLNEQFF | TGCGCCAGCAGCCAAACTAGCGCCTCGTTAAATGAGCAGTTCTTC
NA | TRBJ1-1 | NA | TRBV12-5 | CASGSSGNTEAFF | TGTGCTAGTGGTTCCTCAGGGAACACTGAAGCTTTCTTT
once | TRBJ2-7 | TRBD2 | TRBV5-1 | CASSFIAGGNYEQYF | TGCGCCAGCAGCTTCATAGCGGGGGGGAACTACGAGCAGTACTTC
NA | TRBJ2-7 | TRBD2 | TRBV30 | CAWRWGGTYEQYF | TGTGCCTGGAGATGGGGGGGAACCTACGAGCAGTACTTC
NA | TRBJ2-5 | TRBD2 | TRBV5-6 | CASSLRTGLLTQYF | TGTGCCAGCAGCTTGCGGACGGGACTATTGACCCAGTACTTC
NA | TRBJ1-5 | NA | TRBV18 | CASSPWGQGFEPQHF | TGTGCCAGCTCTCCATGGGGGCAGGGCTTTGAGCCCCAGCATTTT
NA | TRBJ1-1 | NA | TRBV19 | CASSITGINTEAFF | TGTGCCAGTAGTATAACCGGGATTAACACTGAAGCTTTCTTT
NA | TRBJ1-2 | TRBD1 | TRBV29-1 | CSVGQADGYTF | TGCAGCGTCGGACAGGCTGATGGCTACACCTTC
NA | TRBJ2-7 | TRBD2 | TRBV7-9 | CASRPIGGGAHEQYF | TGTGCCAGCAGACCAATTGGCGGGGGGGCCCACGAGCAGTACTTC
NA | TRBJ1-5 | TRBD1 | TRBV28 | CASSTQGSGNQPQHF | TGTGCCAGCAGCACACAGGGGTCCGGCAATCAGCCCCAGCATTTT